This TCR beta chain was identified in a study of response to subunit inactivated influenza vaccine. Germline assignment: CDR1 SGHRS and CDR2 YFSETQ. The CDR3 length is 14 residues. V gave up 2 bases and J gave up 3 bases, with 8 bases separating them. One entry per CDR3 protein results from TCRdb running MiXCR on the RT-PCR reads. The top ten clones hold about 2.8% of a sample with 500,000 to 700,000 distinct CDR3 sequences, roughly 23% of them seen once. The data were also submitted as part of a second study, on T cells expressing NK-cell markers. That report adds: TCR beta libraries carry UMIs added by 5'RACE template switching. The authors derived TCR beta repertoires from sorted CD3+CD56+NKG2C+, CD3+CD56+NKG2C- and CD3+CD56-NKG2C+ T cells. For a handful of donors, these clonotypes were likewise the leading ones in the CD3+CD56-NKG2C+ fraction.

The TCR sequence derives from a man aged 45-65 years who received an inactivated influenza vaccine. Sequencing used CD4+ T cells sorted from PBMCs, obtained 11 to 12 days after vaccination. The V gene is TRBV5-1, the J gene TRBJ1-4; D is possibly TRBD1 (6 bases). This CDR3 is CASSLGGPNEKLFF. CDR3 DNA sequence: TGCGCCAGCAGCTTAGGGGGACCTAATGAAAAACTGTTTTTT.